Presented here are 7 T cell receptor beta chains from one specimen sequenced in a study of T cells after yellow fever vaccination. TCRdb called the 5' RACE reads again in MiXCR, with one record for every CDR3 protein. The table shows some 500,000 distinct CDR3 sequences, with roughly 13% occurring only once. This specimen consisted of PBMCs, obtained on the day of the yellow fever booster vaccination. The receptors were gathered from a man aged 25 to 45 who received the YFV17D yellow fever vaccine.

The chain has TRBV7-9 and TRBJ2-7; a weak D match, TRBD1 (6 bases). Between the trimmed V and J ends, which lost 5 bases and 2 bases, there was a span of 10 bases. Germline V gives CDR1 SEHNR, CDR2 FQNEAQ (reference sequence). The CDR3 totals 13 residues. The CDR3 loop is CASSHSGAYEQYF. The DNA of the CDR3 is TGTGCCAGCAGCCATTCAGGGGCCTACGAGCAGTACTTC.

This clonotype was counted only a few times. The J gene is TRBJ1-4, the V gene TRBV7-2; D remains ambiguous. CDR3 length: 16 amino acids. Trimming cost V 5 bases and J 0 bases, with 13 bases left between them. Germline loops: CDR1 SGHTA, CDR2 FQGNSA. CDR3 sequence reads: CASSVYGVATNEKLFF. CDR3 nucleotides: TGTGCCAGCAGCGTATACGGGGTAGCAACTAATGAAAAACTGTTTTTT.

The V and J genes are TRBV5-8 and TRBJ2-3, with 8 bases identical to TRBD2. Germline V gene lookup returns CDR1 SGHTS and CDR2 YDEGEE. V was pared by 1 base and J by 6 bases, with 7 bases of the junction left unmatched. This CDR3 has 15 amino acids. In DNA, the CDR3 is TGTGCCAGCAGCTTGTGGGGACTAGTCAGCGATACGCAGTATTTT. Translated: CASSLWGLVSDTQYF.

The V call is TRBV28, the J call TRBJ2-4; possible D gene TRBD1, 7 bases. Germline loops: CDR1 MDHEN, CDR2 SYDVKM. The CDR3 is 15 residues long. Trimming cost V 6 bases and J 2 bases, with 14 bases left between them. CDR3 sequence (DNA): TGTGCCAGCAGCCGACAGGGAGGAACCAAAAACATTCAGTACTTC. Its protein is CASSRQGGTKNIQYF.

This sequence joins TRBV5-1 and TRBJ2-3; 14 bases fit TRBD2. J lost 2 bases, V lost 4 bases, and 12 bases had no gene match. Looked up from germline, CDR1 is SGHRS and CDR2 is YFSETQ. The length of the CDR3 is 19 residues. DNA for the CDR3: TGCGCCAGCAGCCCCGGGACTAGCGGGAGTAGAGGTAACACAGATACGCAGTATTTT. This translates into CASSPGTSGSRGNTDTQYF.

V usage is TRBV6-6 and J usage is TRBJ2-7, with D possibly being TRBD1 (7 bases). Trimming removed 7 bases from V and 1 base from J, with 11 bases in between. Germline CDR1 is MNHNY and CDR2 is SVGAGI (reference sequence). This CDR3 comprises 13 residues. CDR3 sequence: CASMEGASYEQYF. Here the CDR3 DNA reads TGTGCCAGCATGGAGGGGGCGTCCTACGAGCAGTACTTC.

The genes are TRBV29-1 and TRBJ2-1, with D maybe TRBD1 (12 bases). CDR3 size: 19 residues. In germline, CDR1 is SQVTM, CDR2 ANQGSEA. Trimming removed 5 bases from V and 7 bases from J, with 33 bases in between. This CDR3 is CSVWDRGLLASGRLNEQFF. CDR3 bases: TGCAGCGTTTGGGACAGGGGGCTTCTGGCTAGCGGGAGGTTGAATGAGCAGTTCTTC.